Detailed here is one T cell receptor beta chain. Sequencing was performed with immunoSEQ multiplex PCR; in TCRdb, only in-frame clones are kept and a portion is missing. The sample gives about 76,000 clones, less than 90% of which show up once; 2.8% is in the top ten. Germline CDR1 and CDR2: LGHNA and YNFKEQ. The CDR3 loop spans 16 amino acids. Trimming left V 0 bases short and J 3 bases short, with 15 bases between. These data come from a study of T cell clones after liver transplantation. Study background: Liver transplant recipients had immunosuppression withdrawal attempted within 2 years.

This receptor was obtained from a human patient who received a liver transplant. Some T cells may be provided by the graft donor. The V call is TRBV4-2, the J call TRBJ2-7; possibly TRBD2 for D (6 bases). The input for sequencing was CD4+ T cells from blood, taken at the 22-month timepoint. The CDR3 spells CASSQEFSGLLYEQYF. The DNA for the CDR3 is TGTGCCAGCAGCCAAGAGTTTTCGGGACTCCTCTACGAGCAGTACTTC.